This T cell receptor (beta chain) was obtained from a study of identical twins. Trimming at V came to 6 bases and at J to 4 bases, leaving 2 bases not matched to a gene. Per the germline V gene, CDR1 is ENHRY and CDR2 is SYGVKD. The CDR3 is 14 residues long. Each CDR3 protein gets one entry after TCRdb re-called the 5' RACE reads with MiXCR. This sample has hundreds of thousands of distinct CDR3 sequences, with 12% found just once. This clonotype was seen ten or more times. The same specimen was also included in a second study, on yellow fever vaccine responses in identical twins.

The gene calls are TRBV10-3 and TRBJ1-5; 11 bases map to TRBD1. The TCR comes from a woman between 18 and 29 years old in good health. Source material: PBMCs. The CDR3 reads CAIRGQGENQPQHF. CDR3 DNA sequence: TGTGCCATCAGGGGACAGGGGGAAAATCAGCCCCAGCATTTT.